This T cell receptor (beta chain) was captured by sequencing in a study of CD8 T cells in ankylosing spondylitis (dated by TCRdb to about 2017). Context from the whole study: The study set out to find disease-linked TCR variants by profiling T cell receptor beta repertoires in ankylosing spondylitis patients and healthy donors. Samples of peripheral blood were taken, and for ankylosing spondylitis patients, synovial fluid was collected as well. The full study cohort comprised 25 ankylosing spondylitis patients and roughly 100 healthy donors. Overall study outcomes, separate from this receptor: The disease-linked clones had a CD8+ phenotype and were found at relatively low frequencies in peripheral blood. Some motif variants were previously reported in synovial fluid and blood of reactive arthritis patients, suggesting common disease-initiation mechanisms. Blood from ankylosing spondylitis patients appeared to be characterized by a TCR beta motif composed of about eight highly homologous amino acid variants. The disease-linked clones were reported to be significantly enriched in matched synovial fluid samples from ankylosing spondylitis patients.

The data were produced on an Illumina HiSeq 2500. Quantitative 5'-RACE with molecular barcodes was used to prepare TCR beta libraries. Concerning the study's data processing: A new computational method based on a probabilistic model of VDJ rearrangement was used to identify disease-linked TCR variants. Using fastp at Q25 and MiXCR, TCRdb reprocessed the public reads and kept productive beta chains. Every CDR3 protein is listed once, alongside the most common genes and DNA of its rows. The V and J calls follow TCRdb's processing rather than the paper's. The sample table records 300,000 to 350,000 distinct CDR3 sequences; 14% to 15% of these occur just once. Together, the top ten hold 0.95% to 1.4% of the sample. Turning to this clonotype: The target of this receptor is not known. No much larger clone is present one base from it, and per-base qualities are unavailable.

Its CDR3 holds 15 amino acids, cysteine through phenylalanine. The CDR3 DNA has 45 bases and is translated from base 1. Taken from the germline V gene (reference sequence), the CDR1 and CDR2 loops are WNHNN and SYGVQD. The junction carries 11 bases between V and J, which are trimmed by 4 bases and 0 bases respectively. This TCR was recovered from a male donor with ankylosing spondylitis or in good health (not recorded which). The sample consisted of blood, either unsorted or a sorted T cell fraction (not recorded which). The rearranged segments are TRBV10-1 and TRBJ2-3; the D match is possibly TRBD1 or TRBD2, with 6 bases aligned in each. The sequenced DNA: TGCGCCAGCAGTGGGGGGGCAGCGAGCACAGATACGCAGTATTTT. It translates as CASSGGAASTDTQYF.